One and the same sample provided the 26 T cell receptor beta chains below, sequenced in a study of cytomegalovirus exposure and HLA in healthy donors. The PCR used 60 Vbeta and 13 Jbeta primers. The repertoire was sequenced with immunoSEQ multiplex PCR; TCRdb's copy has only in-frame clones and lacks some. The data contain 100,000 to 150,000 clones, roughly 79% of them singletons. Material for sequencing was PBMCs. Receptors originate from a woman aged 50 to 65 in good health and CMV-seronegative.

This chain joins TRBV19 and TRBJ2-5; 10 bases agree with TRBD2. Germline assignment: CDR1 LNHDA and CDR2 SQIVND (reference sequence). Trimming removed 7 bases from V and 5 bases from J; junction bases left unmatched: 4. The CDR3 length is 13 residues. CDR3 in amino acids: CASKLAGAETQYF. CDR3 coding DNA: TGTGCCAGTAAGCTAGCGGGAGCCGAGACCCAGTACTTC.

This chain connects TRBV7-2 to TRBJ2-7; 12 positions agree with TRBD2. This CDR3 has 14 amino acids. The junction had 1 base not matched to a gene; V was cut back by 3 bases and J by 4 bases. From germline, CDR1 is SGHTA and CDR2 FQGNSA. The CDR3 coding sequence is TGTGCCAGCAGCTTCGGGACTAGCGGGTACGAGCAGTACGTC. It yields the protein CASSFGTSGYEQYV.

This clone showed up just once. V usage is TRBV27 and J usage is TRBJ2-1, with 7 bases identical to TRBD1. The J segment lost 7 bases and the V segment lost 3 bases, leaving 3 bases of the junction unmatched. Germline CDR1 is MNHEY and CDR2 is SMNVEV (reference sequence). The CDR3 has 13 residues. The chain's CDR3 is CASSLNRGNEQFF. CDR3 bases: TGTGCCAGCAGTTTGAACAGGGGAAATGAGCAGTTCTTC.

The V call is TRBV27, the J call TRBJ2-1, with 13 nucleotides matching TRBD2. Unmatched junction bases numbered 8, after V lost 5 bases and J lost 10 bases. The CDR3 extends over 15 amino acids. Germline CDR1 reads MNHEY; CDR2 reads SMNVEV (reference sequence). CDR3 nucleotides: TGTGCCAGCAGTCTAGAGGGACTAGCGGGAAGCGAGCAGTTCTTC. Its protein product is CASSLEGLAGSEQFF.

The genes are TRBV28 and TRBJ1-5; D ambiguous. The V end was cut by 5 bases, the J end by 7 bases, with 6 bases between. Germline CDR1 is MDHEN and CDR2 is SYDVKM. The length of the CDR3 is 11 residues. CDR3 sequence: CASSHTQPQHF. Written as DNA, the CDR3 is TGTGCCAGCAGTCATACACAGCCCCAGCATTTT.

V gene TRBV28 combines with J gene TRBJ2-3; 8 bases are shared with TRBD1. Germline assignment: CDR1 MDHEN and CDR2 SYDVKM. The J segment lost 2 bases and the V segment lost 5 bases, leaving 9 bases of the junction unmatched. There are 16 residues in the CDR3. CDR3 DNA sequence: TGTGCCAGCAGTCTCGGGCAGGGGGCTTACACAGATACGCAGTATTTT. It translates to CASSLGQGAYTDTQYF.

This clone was detected only a few times. V is TRBV7-9 and J is TRBJ1-2; 12 bases are shared with TRBD1. Unmatched junction bases numbered 14, after V lost 5 bases and J lost 7 bases. CDR3 length equals 17 residues. In germline, CDR1 is SEHNR, CDR2 FQNEAQ (reference sequence). This chain's CDR3 is CASSPLPPGTGGSGYTF. The CDR3, as DNA: TGTGCCAGCAGCCCCCTCCCCCCCGGGACAGGGGGCAGTGGCTACACCTTC.

This chain connects TRBV7-2 to TRBJ2-7, with 7 bases that match TRBD1. With V trimmed by 5 bases and J by 3 bases, 10 bases remained unmatched. Germline V gene sequence: CDR1 SGHTA, CDR2 FQGNSA. The CDR3 has 15 residues. The CDR3 region is CASSENVGTVYEQYF. CDR3 sequence (DNA): TGTGCCAGCAGCGAAAACGTGGGGACAGTCTACGAGCAGTACTTC.

The chain links TRBV28 to TRBJ1-1; 7 nucleotides agree with TRBD1. V gave up 1 base and J gave up 1 base; unmatched junction bases: 12. The CDR3 consists of 18 residues. Germline CDR1 and CDR2: MDHEN and SYDVKM. The CDR3 bases are TGTGCCAGCAGTTTATTTTGGTCTCAGACAGGGAAGAACACTGAAGCTTTCTTT. This translates into CASSLFWSQTGKNTEAFF. Variable domain in full (rest from reference TRBV28 and TRBJ1-1): DVKVTQSSRYLVKRTGEKVFLECVQDMDHENMFWYRQDPGLGLRLIYFSYDVKMKEKGDIPEGYSVSREKKERFSLILESASTNQTSMYLCASSLFWSQTGKNTEAFFGQGTRLTVV.

The chain has TRBV5-1 and TRBJ2-2; TRBD1 might be the D (5 bases). The CDR3 is 16 residues long. Germline-derived CDR1 and CDR2 are SGHRS and YFSETQ. Between the trimmed V and J ends, which lost 5 bases and 1 base, there was a span of 15 bases. This CDR3 reads CASSPTGLGNTGELFF. DNA of the CDR3: TGCGCCAGCAGTCCCACAGGTCTAGGGAACACCGGGGAGCTGTTTTTT.

This clone was observed a handful of times. Here the CDR3 DNA reads TGCAGCGTTGTTCTAGCGGGAGAGCAGTACGTC. This encodes CSVVLAGEQYV. The rearrangement joins TRBV29-1 to TRBJ2-7; TRBD2 matches at 9 bases. Germline V gives CDR1 SQVTM, CDR2 ANQGSEA. After removal of 4 bases from V and 7 bases from J, the junction contained 2 bases not matched to a gene. The CDR3 extends over 11 amino acids.

This rearrangement joins TRBV5-4 to TRBJ2-1; 11 bases are shared with TRBD2. The CDR3 consists of 15 residues. Germline V gene data show CDR1 as SGHNT and CDR2 as YYREEE (reference sequence). Germline trimming cut 4 bases from V and 5 bases from J; bases unmatched to any gene: 5. CDR3 sequence reads: CASSTGLAGNNEQFF. The DNA for the CDR3 is TGTGCCAGCAGCACCGGACTAGCGGGCAACAATGAGCAGTTCTTC.

V usage is TRBV4-3 and J usage is TRBJ1-2, with unresolved D. The CDR3 sequence is 18 residues long. With 0 bases removed from V and 0 bases from J, the gap between germline ends came to 17 bases. Germline V gene lookup returns CDR1 LGHNA and CDR2 YSLEER. The chain's CDR3 is CASSQDLGSQRTNYGYTF. The CDR3 bases are TGCGCCAGCAGCCAAGATCTGGGCAGCCAACGGACTAACTATGGCTACACCTTC.

This sequence joins TRBV7-2 and TRBJ2-1; 14 bases map to TRBD2. There are 17 residues in the CDR3. Germline assignment: CDR1 SGHTA and CDR2 FQGNSA. After removal of 4 bases from V and 5 bases from J, the junction contained 7 bases not matched to a gene. The CDR3 nucleotides are TGTGCCAGCAGCTCTAACCGACTAGCGGGAGGGGACAATGAGCAGTTCTTC. Its protein product is CASSSNRLAGGDNEQFF.

V usage is TRBV6-1 and J usage is TRBJ2-7; 16 bases line up with TRBD2. Germline V gene data show CDR1 as MNHNS and CDR2 as SASEGT. J gave up 6 bases and V 8 bases, and 4 bases lay outside the gene matches. This CDR3 has 14 residues. The CDR3 nucleotides are TGTGCCAGCGGGACTAGCGGGAGGGCCGGCGAGCAGTACGTC. This translates into CASGTSGRAGEQYV.

As DNA, the CDR3 is TGTGCCAGTCCGGGACAGCCGAAGTACGAGCAGTACGTC. It translates to CASPGQPKYEQYV. The V and J genes are TRBV14 and TRBJ2-7; 7 bases match TRBD1. Germline loops: CDR1 SGHDN, CDR2 FVKESK. V lost 9 bases, J lost 4 bases, and 9 bases stayed unmatched. The CDR3 has 13 residues.

This clone was found a few times. The chain has TRBV25-1 and TRBJ1-1; 9 nucleotides align to TRBD1. This CDR3 is 14 amino acids long. Unmatched junction bases numbered 8, after V lost 4 bases and J lost 8 bases. Per germline, CDR1 MGHDK and CDR2 SYGVNS. CDR3 residues: CASSGQGDPGEAFF. Here the CDR3 DNA reads TGTGCCAGCAGTGGACAGGGGGACCCTGGAGAAGCTTTCTTT.

DNA of the CDR3: TGTGCCAGTAGCCAAAACAACCCTCAAGAGACCCAGTACTTC. It yields the protein CASSQNNPQETQYF. This chain links TRBV19 with TRBJ2-5; D gene ambiguous. V was trimmed by 6 bases and J by 2 bases, leaving 13 bases between them. Germline CDR1 is LNHDA and CDR2 is SQIVND (reference sequence). This CDR3 is built from 14 residues.

The CDR3 sequence is CASSGRGTDEQFF. In DNA form, the CDR3 reads TGTGCCAGCAGTGGACGGGGGACAGATGAGCAGTTCTTC. This chain joins TRBV25-1 and TRBJ2-1, with a possible D match to TRBD1 (7 bases). The CDR3 totals 13 residues. CDR1 is MGHDK, CDR2 SYGVNS, per germline. Trimming cost V 4 bases and J 8 bases, with 12 bases left between them.

This clone came up a few times. The V and J genes are TRBV4-1 and TRBJ1-1; D might be TRBD1 (5 bases). V was pared by 1 base and J by 11 bases, with 11 bases between. The CDR3 contains 12 residues. Germline CDR1 and CDR2: MGHRA and YSYEKL. CDR3 sequence (DNA): TGCGCCAGCAGCCAAGGAAGGGGTTCGGCTTTCTTT. This codes for CASSQGRGSAFF.

The chain couples TRBV27 to TRBJ1-1; 8 bases fit TRBD1. Germline V gene lookup returns CDR1 MNHEY and CDR2 SMNVEV (reference sequence). The CDR3 runs to 15 residues. V lost 6 bases, J lost 5 bases, and 11 bases stayed unmatched. The CDR3 DNA is TGTGCCAGCAGACCCCTTCAGGGGGCTTGGACTGAAGCTTTCTTT. This translates into CASRPLQGAWTEAFF.

The chain uses TRBV6-5 and TRBJ1-5; 8 nucleotides agree with TRBD1. Germline CDR1 and CDR2: MNHEY and SVGAGI. V dropped 1 base and J dropped 9; count of bases not matched to a gene: 5. The CDR3 extends over 14 amino acids. DNA for the CDR3: TGTGCCAGCAGTTACTTCAGACAGGGGTGGCCCCAGCATTTT. This encodes CASSYFRQGWPQHF.

V gene TRBV5-1 combines with J gene TRBJ2-1; TRBD2 aligns across 14 bases. This CDR3 comprises 16 residues. Germline trimming cut 0 bases from V and 10 bases from J; bases unmatched to any gene: 6. Germline lookup yields CDR1 SGHRS and CDR2 YFSETQ. CDR3 nucleotides: TGCGCCAGCAGCTTGGGGAGGGGGACTAGCGGGAGAGAGCAGTTCTTC. Residues: CASSLGRGTSGREQFF.

As to this clone: One end of the junction varies from germline; a read error may be responsible. The genes are TRBV11-2 and TRBJ2-5, with TRBD1 matching over 9 bases. CDR1 is SGHAT and CDR2 is FQNNGV in the germline V gene. CDR3 length: 15 residues. The CDR3 reads CASTLDRGARETQYF. The CDR3 DNA reads as TGTGCCAGCACCTTAGACAGGGGGGCTAGAGAGACCCAGTACTTC.

The chain couples TRBV7-2 to TRBJ1-4; tentatively, D is TRBD1 (5 bases). The CDR3 length is 15 residues. The germline gives CDR1 SGHTA, CDR2 FQGNSA. Trimming took off 1 base at V and 2 bases at J, with 8 bases between the two ends. In DNA, the CDR3 is TGTGCCAGCAGCTTAGAGGGGTCGACTAATGAAAAACTGTTTTTT. This codes for CASSLEGSTNEKLFF.

The V and J genes are TRBV7-9 and TRBJ2-7; D not resolved. Germline CDR1 reads SEHNR; CDR2 reads FQNEAQ (reference sequence). The CDR3 consists of 14 residues. V dropped 0 bases and J dropped 4 bases, with 10 bases sitting between them. Here the CDR3 reads CASSLAGSLYEQYF. As DNA, the CDR3 is TGTGCCAGCAGCTTAGCGGGCAGTCTTTACGAGCAGTACTTC.